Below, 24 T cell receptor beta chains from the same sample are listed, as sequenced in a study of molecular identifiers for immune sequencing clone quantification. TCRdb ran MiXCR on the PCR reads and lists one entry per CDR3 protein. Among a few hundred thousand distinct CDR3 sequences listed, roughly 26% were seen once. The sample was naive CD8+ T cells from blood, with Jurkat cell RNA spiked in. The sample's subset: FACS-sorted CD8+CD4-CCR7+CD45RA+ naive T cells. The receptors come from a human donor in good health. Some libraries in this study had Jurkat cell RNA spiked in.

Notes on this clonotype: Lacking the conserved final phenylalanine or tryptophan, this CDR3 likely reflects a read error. This CDR3 reads CASSLEDRVEEKLFY. As DNA, the CDR3 is TGTGCCAGCAGCCTGGAGGACAGGGTGGAAGAAAAACTGTTTTAT. V and J are TRBV5-3 and TRBJ1-4, with 8 positions matching TRBD1. TRBV5-3 is labeled an ORF, and its function is uncertain. V trimming: 8 bases; J trimming: 8 bases; junction bases outside the gene matches: 14. CDR3 size: 15 residues.

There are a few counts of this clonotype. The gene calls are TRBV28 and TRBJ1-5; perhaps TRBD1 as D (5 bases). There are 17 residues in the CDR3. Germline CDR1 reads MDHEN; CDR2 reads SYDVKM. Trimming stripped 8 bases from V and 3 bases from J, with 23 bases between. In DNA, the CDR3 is TGTGCCAGCTTAACAATCCAACCTAGAGGGACCAATCAGCCCCAGCATTTT. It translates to CASLTIQPRGTNQPQHF.

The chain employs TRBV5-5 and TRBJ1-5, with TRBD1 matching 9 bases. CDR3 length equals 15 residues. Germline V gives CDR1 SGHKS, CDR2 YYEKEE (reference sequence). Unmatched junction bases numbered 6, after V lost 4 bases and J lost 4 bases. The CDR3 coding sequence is TGTGCCAGCAGCGATTCCGGGACAGGGAATCAGCCCCAGCATTTT. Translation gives CASSDSGTGNQPQHF.

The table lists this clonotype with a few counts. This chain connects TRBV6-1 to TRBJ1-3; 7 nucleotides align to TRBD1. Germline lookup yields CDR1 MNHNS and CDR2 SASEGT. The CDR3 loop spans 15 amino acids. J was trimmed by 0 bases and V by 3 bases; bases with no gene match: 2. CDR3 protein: CASSDGTDSGNTIYF. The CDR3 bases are TGTGCCAGCAGTGACGGGACAGACTCTGGAAACACCATATATTTT.

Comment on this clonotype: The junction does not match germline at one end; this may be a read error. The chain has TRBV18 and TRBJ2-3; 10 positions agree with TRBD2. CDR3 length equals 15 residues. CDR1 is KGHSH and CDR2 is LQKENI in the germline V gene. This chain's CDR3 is CASSVSGRGTDAQYF. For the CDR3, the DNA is TGTGCCAGCTCAGTGAGCGGGAGGGGCACAGATGCGCAGTATTTT. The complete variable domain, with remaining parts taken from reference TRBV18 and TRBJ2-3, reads NAGVMQNPRHLVRRRGQEARLRCSPMKGHSHVYWYRQLPEEGLKFMVYLQKENIIDESGMPKERFSAEFPKEGPSILRIQQVVRGDSAAYFCASSVSGRGTDAQYFGPGTRLTVL.

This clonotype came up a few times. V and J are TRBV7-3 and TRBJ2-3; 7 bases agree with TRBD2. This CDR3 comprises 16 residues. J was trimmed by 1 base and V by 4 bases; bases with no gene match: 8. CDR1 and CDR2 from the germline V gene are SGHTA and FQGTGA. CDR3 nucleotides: TGTGCCAGCAGCTCACCAACCCTAGCGGGCACAGATACGCAGTATTTT. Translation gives CASSSPTLAGTDTQYF.

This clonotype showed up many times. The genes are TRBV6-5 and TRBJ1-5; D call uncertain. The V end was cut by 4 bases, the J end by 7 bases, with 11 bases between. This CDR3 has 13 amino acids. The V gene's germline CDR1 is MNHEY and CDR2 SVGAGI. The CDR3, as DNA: TGTGCCAGCAGTTTTTCCCCGGGCCAGCCCCAGCATTTT. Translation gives CASSFSPGQPQHF.

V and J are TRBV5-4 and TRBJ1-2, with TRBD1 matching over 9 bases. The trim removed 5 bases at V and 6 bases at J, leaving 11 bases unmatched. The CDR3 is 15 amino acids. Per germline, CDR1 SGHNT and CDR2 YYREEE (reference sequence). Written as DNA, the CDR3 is TGTGCCAGCAGTACTACCGGGACAGGGTCAAATGGCTACACCTTC. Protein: CASSTTGTGSNGYTF.

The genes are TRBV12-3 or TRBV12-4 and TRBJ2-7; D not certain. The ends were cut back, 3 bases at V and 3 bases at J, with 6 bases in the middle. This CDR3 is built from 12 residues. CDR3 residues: CASSFTHYEQYF. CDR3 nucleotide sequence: TGTGCCAGCAGTTTTACGCACTACGAGCAGTACTTC.

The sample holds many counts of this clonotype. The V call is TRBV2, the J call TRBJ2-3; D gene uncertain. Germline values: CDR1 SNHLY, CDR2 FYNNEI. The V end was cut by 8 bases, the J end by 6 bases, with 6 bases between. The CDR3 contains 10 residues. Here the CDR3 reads CASVDDTQYF. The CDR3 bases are TGTGCCAGCGTCGACGATACGCAGTATTTT.

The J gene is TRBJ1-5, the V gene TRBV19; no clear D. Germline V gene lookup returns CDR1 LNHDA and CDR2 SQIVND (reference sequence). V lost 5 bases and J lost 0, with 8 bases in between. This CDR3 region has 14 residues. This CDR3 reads CASSPGLSNQPQHF. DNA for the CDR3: TGTGCCAGTAGTCCGGGTCTTAGCAATCAGCCCCAGCATTTT. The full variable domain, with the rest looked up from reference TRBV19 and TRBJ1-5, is DGGITQSPKYLFRKEGQNVTLSCEQNLNHDAMYWYRQDPGQGLRLIYYSQIVNDFQKGDIAEGYSVSREKKESFPLTVTSAQKNPTAFYLCASSPGLSNQPQHFGDGTRLSIL.

The CDR3 is CASSLAGQDYGYTF. CDR3 bases: TGTGCCAGCAGTTTAGCCGGACAGGACTATGGCTACACCTTC. The chain couples TRBV12-3 or TRBV12-4 to TRBJ1-2; 7 bases are shared with TRBD1. The ends lost 0 bases at V and 3 bases at J; junction bases unmatched: 1. The CDR3 is made up of 14 amino acids.

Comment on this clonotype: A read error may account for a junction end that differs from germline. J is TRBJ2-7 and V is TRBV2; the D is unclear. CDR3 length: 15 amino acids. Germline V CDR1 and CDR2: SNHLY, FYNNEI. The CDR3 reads CASSEMPGSSYEQHF. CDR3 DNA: TGTGCCAGCAGTGAGATGCCCGGTAGCTCCTACGAGCAGCACTTC.

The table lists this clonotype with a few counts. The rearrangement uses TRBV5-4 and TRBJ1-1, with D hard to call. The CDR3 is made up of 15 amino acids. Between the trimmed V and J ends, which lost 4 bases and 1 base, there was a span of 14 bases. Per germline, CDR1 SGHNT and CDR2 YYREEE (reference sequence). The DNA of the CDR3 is TGTGCCAGCAGCCGCGGACGAATAACGAACACTGAAGCTTTCTTT. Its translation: CASSRGRITNTEAFF.

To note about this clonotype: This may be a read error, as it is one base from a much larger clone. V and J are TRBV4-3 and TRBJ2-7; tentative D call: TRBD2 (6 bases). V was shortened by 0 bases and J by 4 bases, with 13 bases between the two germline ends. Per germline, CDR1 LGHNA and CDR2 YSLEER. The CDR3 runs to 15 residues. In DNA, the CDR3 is TGCGCCAGCAGCCAAGAAGGCCTAGCGAGTTACGAGCAGTACTTC. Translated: CASSQEGLASYEQYF.

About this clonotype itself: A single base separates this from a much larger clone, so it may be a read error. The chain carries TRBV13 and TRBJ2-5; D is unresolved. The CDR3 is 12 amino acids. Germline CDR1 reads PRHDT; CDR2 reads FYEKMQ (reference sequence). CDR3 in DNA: TGTGCCAGCAGCTTAGGTCTCCAGACCCGGTACTTC. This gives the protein CASSLGLQTRYF. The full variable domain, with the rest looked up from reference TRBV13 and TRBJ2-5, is AAGVIQSPRHLIKEKRETATLKCYPIPRHDTVYWYQQGPGQDPQFLISFYEKMQSDKGSIPDRFSAQQFSDYHSELNMSSLELGDSALYFCASSLGLQTRYFGPGTRLLVL.

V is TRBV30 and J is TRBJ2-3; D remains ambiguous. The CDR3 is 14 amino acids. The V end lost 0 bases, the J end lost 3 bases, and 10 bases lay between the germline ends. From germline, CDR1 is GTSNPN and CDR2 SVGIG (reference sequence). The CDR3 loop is CAWSVTTGTDTQYF. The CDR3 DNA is TGTGCCTGGAGTGTAACCACGGGTACAGATACGCAGTATTTT.

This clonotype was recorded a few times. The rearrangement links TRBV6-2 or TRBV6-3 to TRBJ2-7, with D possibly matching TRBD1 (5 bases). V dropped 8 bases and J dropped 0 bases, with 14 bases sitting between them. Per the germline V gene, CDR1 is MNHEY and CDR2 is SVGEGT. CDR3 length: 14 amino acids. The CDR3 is CASETGLTSYEQYF. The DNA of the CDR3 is TGTGCCAGCGAAACAGGATTAACCTCCTACGAGCAGTACTTC.

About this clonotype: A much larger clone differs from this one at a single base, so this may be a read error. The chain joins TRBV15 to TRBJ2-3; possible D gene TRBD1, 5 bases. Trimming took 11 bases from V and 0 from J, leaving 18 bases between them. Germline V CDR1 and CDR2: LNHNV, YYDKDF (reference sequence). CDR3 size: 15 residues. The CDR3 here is CASLSRGASTDTQYF. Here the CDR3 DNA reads TGTGCCTCATTATCTAGGGGCGCAAGCACAGATACGCAGTATTTT.

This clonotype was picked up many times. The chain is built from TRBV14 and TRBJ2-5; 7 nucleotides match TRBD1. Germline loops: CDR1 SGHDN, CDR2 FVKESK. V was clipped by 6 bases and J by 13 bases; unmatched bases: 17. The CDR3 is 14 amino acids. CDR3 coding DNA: TGTGCCAGCAGTCAGAAAATTCCACAGGGGCGGAGGTACTTC. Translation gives CASSQKIPQGRRYF. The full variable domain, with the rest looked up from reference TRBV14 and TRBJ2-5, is EAGVTQFPSHSVIEKGQTVTLRCDPISGHDNLYWYRRVMGKEIKFLLHFVKESKQDESGMPNNRFLAERTGGTYSTLKVQPAELEDSGVYFCASSQKIPQGRRYFGPGTRLLVL.

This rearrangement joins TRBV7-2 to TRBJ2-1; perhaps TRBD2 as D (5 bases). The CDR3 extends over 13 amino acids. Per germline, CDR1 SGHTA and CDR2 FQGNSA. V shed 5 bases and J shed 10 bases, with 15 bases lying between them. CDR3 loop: CASSKAYSDEQFF. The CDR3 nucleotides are TGTGCCAGCAGCAAAGCTTATAGCGACGAGCAGTTCTTC.

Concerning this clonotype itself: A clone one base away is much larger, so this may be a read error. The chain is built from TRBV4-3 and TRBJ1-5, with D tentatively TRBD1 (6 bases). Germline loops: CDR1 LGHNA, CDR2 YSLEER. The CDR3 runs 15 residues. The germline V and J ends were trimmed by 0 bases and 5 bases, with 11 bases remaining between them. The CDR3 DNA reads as TGCGCCAGCAGCCAAGAGCATCAGGGGTATCAGCCCCAGCATTTT. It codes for CASSQEHQGYQPQHF.

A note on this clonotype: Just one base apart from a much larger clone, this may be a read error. Here the CDR3 reads CARGLRGTDTQYF. For the CDR3, the DNA is TGTGCCAGGGGCCTTCGTGGCACAGATACGCAGTATTTT. The chain has TRBV2 and TRBJ2-3; D call uncertain. This CDR3 comprises 13 residues. The V gene's germline CDR1 is SNHLY and CDR2 FYNNEI. Trimming cost V 9 bases and J 1 base, with 11 bases left between them.

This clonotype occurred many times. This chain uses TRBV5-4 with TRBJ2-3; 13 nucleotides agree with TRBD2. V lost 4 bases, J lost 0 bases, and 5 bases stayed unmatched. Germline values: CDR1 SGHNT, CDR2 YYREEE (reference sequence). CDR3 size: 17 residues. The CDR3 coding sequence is TGTGCCAGCAGCCGGGTGGGACTAGCGGGAAGCACAGATACGCAGTATTTT. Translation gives CASSRVGLAGSTDTQYF. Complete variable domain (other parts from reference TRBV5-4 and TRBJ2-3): ETGVTQSPTHLIKTRGQQVTLRCSSQSGHNTVSWYQQALGQGPQFIFQYYREEENGRGNFPPRFSGLQFPNYSSELNVNALELDDSALYLCASSRVGLAGSTDTQYFGPGTRLTVL.